What follows are 4 T cell receptor beta chains derived from one specimen sequenced in a study of control samples from healthy donors and cancer patients. Only in-frame clones appear in the TCRdb table, and some are missing; sequencing was by immunoSEQ multiplex PCR. The sample holds about 20,000 clones, approximately 91% seen once. The sequenced sample was PBMCs. The receptors were sampled from a man between 60 and 75 years old with head and neck cancer.

This clone was detected only once. V usage is TRBV25-1 and J usage is TRBJ1-2; D is unclear. Between the trimmed V and J ends, which lost 10 bases and 1 base, there was a span of 7 bases. Germline CDR1 MGHDK, CDR2 SYGVNS. CDR3 length: 11 residues. This CDR3 is CATEVNYGYTF. The CDR3 bases are TGTGCCACAGAAGTTAACTATGGCTACACCTTC.

The V call is TRBV12-5, the J call TRBJ2-2; the D gene is possibly TRBD1 (6 bases). The CDR3 is 14 amino acids. V shed 5 bases and J shed 3 bases, with 10 bases lying between them. Germline CDR1 reads LGHNT; CDR2 reads FRNRAP. The CDR3 protein is CASGHRDYTGELFF. CDR3 bases: TGTGCTAGTGGTCACAGGGATTACACCGGGGAGCTGTTTTTT.

The gene calls are TRBV18 and TRBJ1-1, with D perhaps matching TRBD1 (5 bases). Germline V gene lookup returns CDR1 KGHSH and CDR2 LQKENI. V was clipped by 3 bases and J by 5 bases, with 13 bases between them. There are 14 residues in the CDR3. CDR3 region: CASSPGQGETEAFF. The CDR3 DNA reads as TGTGCCAGCTCACCTGGCCAGGGCGAGACTGAAGCTTTCTTT.

This chain connects TRBV28 to TRBJ2-2; D remains ambiguous. The V gene's germline CDR1 is MDHEN and CDR2 SYDVKM. There are 14 residues in the CDR3. V was clipped by 5 bases and J by 6 bases, with 13 bases between them. For the CDR3, the DNA is TGTGCCAGCAGTCCTCCGACGGTCTCCGGGGAGCTGTTTTTT. The encoded protein is CASSPPTVSGELFF. Full variable domain (outside the CDR3, taken from reference TRBV28 and TRBJ2-2): DVKVTQSSRYLVKRTGEKVFLECVQDMDHENMFWYRQDPGLGLRLIYFSYDVKMKEKGDIPEGYSVSREKKERFSLILESASTNQTSMYLCASSPPTVSGELFFGEGSRLTVL.